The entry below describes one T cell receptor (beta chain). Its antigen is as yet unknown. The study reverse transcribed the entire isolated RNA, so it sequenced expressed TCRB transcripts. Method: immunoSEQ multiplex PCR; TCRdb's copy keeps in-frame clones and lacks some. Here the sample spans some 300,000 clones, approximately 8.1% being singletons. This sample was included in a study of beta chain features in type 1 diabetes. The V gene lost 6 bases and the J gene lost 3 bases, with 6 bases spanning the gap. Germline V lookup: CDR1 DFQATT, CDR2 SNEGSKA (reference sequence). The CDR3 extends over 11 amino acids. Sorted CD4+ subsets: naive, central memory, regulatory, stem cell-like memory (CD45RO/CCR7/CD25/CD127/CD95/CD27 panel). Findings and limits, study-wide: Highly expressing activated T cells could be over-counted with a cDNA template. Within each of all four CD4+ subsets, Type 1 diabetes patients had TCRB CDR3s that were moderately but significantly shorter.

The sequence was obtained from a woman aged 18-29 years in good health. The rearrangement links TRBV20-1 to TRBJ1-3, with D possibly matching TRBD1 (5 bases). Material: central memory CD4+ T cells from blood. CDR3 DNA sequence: TGCAGTGCAGGGGTTGGAAACACCATATATTTT. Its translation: CSAGVGNTIYF.